What follows are 5 T cell receptor beta chains derived from one specimen sequenced in a study of prognosis after radiotherapy for stage I lung cancer (dated by TCRdb to the early 2020s). TCRdb names Illumina HiSeq 3000 as the instrument used. Two rounds of multiplex PCR were used to amplify the TCR beta CDR3 region from genomic DNA. In the first round of PCR, primers specific to each TRBV and TRBJ gene were used, and the primer sequences are filed in Chinese patent CN105087789A. TCRdb passed the public sequencing reads through fastp at Q25 and MiXCR, retaining productive beta sequences. A single entry per CDR3 protein holds the most common genes and DNA from its merged rows. The sample includes roughly 13,000 distinct CDR3 sequences, with 25% to 35% observed a single time. Of the sample, more than 10% is held by the ten largest clones. The sample was PBMCs, taken before or after stereotactic body radiation therapy (not recorded which). The receptors here all came from a donor of 50 years or more with non-small cell lung cancer.

This chain links TRBV12-3 or TRBV12-4 with TRBJ2-7, with 8 bases matching TRBD2. Trimming cost V 3 bases and J 10 bases; bases outside gene matches: 8. The length of the CDR3 is 13 residues. In DNA form, the CDR3 reads TGTGCCAGCAGTTTCAGGCGGGGGGCCTACCAGTACTTC. Translation gives CASSFRRGAYQYF.

This clonotype showed up many times. The rearrangement uses TRBV4-1 and TRBJ1-3; D is unresolved. V gave up 3 bases and J gave up 0 bases, with 12 bases separating them. The CDR3 is made up of 16 amino acids. Germline CDR1 is MGHRA and CDR2 is YSYEKL. The CDR3 region is CASSHNTGSSGNTIYF. Here the CDR3 DNA reads TGCGCCAGCAGCCATAACACCGGGAGCTCTGGAAACACCATATATTTT.

This clonotype is judged medium-sized. The chain is built from TRBV5-1 and TRBJ2-1, with 7 nucleotides matching TRBD2. Germline assignment: CDR1 SGHRS and CDR2 YFSETQ. The CDR3 covers 18 residues. V lost 2 bases and J lost 2; bases outside the gene matches: 13. The CDR3 coding sequence is TGCGCCAGCAGCTTATGGTCTAGCGGACTAATTCCCTACAATGAGCAGTTCTTC. This gives the protein CASSLWSSGLIPYNEQFF. Full variable domain (missing parts from reference TRBV5-1 and TRBJ2-1): KAGVTQTPRYLIKTRGQQVTLSCSPISGHRSVSWYQQTPGQGLQFLFEYFSETQRNKGNFPGRFSGRQFSNSRSEMNVSTLELGDSALYLCASSLWSSGLIPYNEQFFGPGTRLTVL.

By share, this clonotype counts as medium-sized (0.01 to 0.1%). No DNA is shown, since the ends of the CDR3 on it are uncertain; the CDR3 is the one TCRdb lists. The chain combines TRBV27 with TRBJ2-2. CDR1 and CDR2 (germline): MNHEY, SMNVEV (reference sequence). The CDR3 spans 14 residues, counting both ends. The chain's CDR3 is CASSSSVQVGELFF.

This clonotype is labeled medium-sized. The chain uses TRBV7-9 and TRBJ1-4; 8 nucleotides match TRBD1. Germline V lookup: CDR1 SEHNR, CDR2 FQNEAQ (reference sequence). This CDR3 contains 15 residues. The V segment lost 5 bases and the J segment 8 bases; nucleotides outside the gene matches: 10. CDR3 protein: CASSPPDRESEKLFF. In DNA form, the CDR3 reads TGTGCCAGCAGCCCACCGGACAGGGAGAGCGAAAAACTGTTTTTT.